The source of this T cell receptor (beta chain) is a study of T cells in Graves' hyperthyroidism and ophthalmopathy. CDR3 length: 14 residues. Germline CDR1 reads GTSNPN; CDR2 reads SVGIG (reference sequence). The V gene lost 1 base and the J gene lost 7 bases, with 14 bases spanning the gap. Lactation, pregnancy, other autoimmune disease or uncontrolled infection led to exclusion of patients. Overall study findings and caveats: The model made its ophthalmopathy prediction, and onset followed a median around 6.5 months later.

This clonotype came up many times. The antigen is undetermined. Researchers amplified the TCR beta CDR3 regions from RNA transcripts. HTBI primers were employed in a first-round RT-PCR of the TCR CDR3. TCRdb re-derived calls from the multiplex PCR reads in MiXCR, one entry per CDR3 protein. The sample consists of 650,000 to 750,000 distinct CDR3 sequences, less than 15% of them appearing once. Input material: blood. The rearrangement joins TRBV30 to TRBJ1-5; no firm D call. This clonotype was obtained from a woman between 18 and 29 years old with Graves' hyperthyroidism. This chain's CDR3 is CAWSGRSSGQPQHF. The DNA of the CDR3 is TGTGCCTGGAGTGGGCGAAGCTCTGGGCAGCCCCAGCATTTT.